This TCR beta chain came from a study of identical twins (TCRdb year 2016). A note on the overall study: To test whether fetal clonotypes persist, this study deep-sequenced TCR alpha and beta repertoires from monozygotic twins, from unrelated adults of various ages, and from cord blood. To rule out contamination, the twin experiments were replicated at different times with different library preparation protocols.

The library relied on 5' RACE. Instrument used: Illumina HiSeq 2000. Template switching introduced a universal primer binding site; the final cDNA contained a unique molecular identifier, enabling accurate counting of TCR cDNA molecules. First-strand cDNA for TCR alpha and beta chains was synthesized from specific primers in the conserved constant-segment region. To control for contamination, each cDNA library was double barcoded with a SMART-Mk sample barcode plus Illumina barcodes. TruSeq adapter sequences and Illumina sample barcodes were added in two successive PCR steps. The Illumina HiSeq platform was used with custom primers to sequence TCR alpha and beta cDNA libraries. The paper's data handling went like this. MiGEC processed the raw reads to extract unique molecular identifiers, while MiXCR was used to determine the CDR3 positions. Recombination models were inferred per individual with the repgenHMM and IGoR tools using an EM algorithm. The tcR package in R was used for shared clonotype analysis, with sharing normalized by the product of cloneset sizes. To study raw recombination without the effects of thymic and clonal selection, out-of-frame nonproductive sequences were analyzed. Starting from the raw public reads, TCRdb applied fastp trimming at Q25, assembled clones with MiXCR and retained in-frame beta chains. Rows are combined by CDR3 protein, so each entry shows the most common genes and DNA. The V and J calls reflect TCRdb's pipeline rather than the authors' work. This sample comprises hundreds of thousands of distinct CDR3 sequences, 8.5% to 9% of them detected only once. The ten largest make up approximately 0.96% of the sample.

Cut back by 8 bases and 3 bases, the V and J ends lie 17 bases apart. From the cysteine up to the phenylalanine, the CDR3 has a length of 14 residues. The sequence is cut down to CDR3 DNA, 42 bases in frame from base 1. The germline V gene provides CDR1 MNHNS and CDR2 SASEGT. All donors were healthy Caucasians. The twin cohort consisted of three pairs of female monozygotic twins, all aged roughly 18 to 30 years. RNA for TCR libraries was isolated from peripheral blood mononuclear cells. The full study reports these points: Because the same donors could not be followed over many years, the conclusions depended on cross-sectional statistical analysis. Recombination models systematically underestimated out-of-frame TCR alpha sharing in monozygotic twins but agreed with sharing between unrelated individuals. Invariant T cells such as MAIT and iNKT could partly confound zero-insertion analyses, although diverse VJ usage argued against such confounding for most clonotypes. Abundant cord blood beta clonotypes carried fewer insertions; young adult naive repertoires showed a weaker similar trend, while memory repertoires showed none. Compared with coincidental sharing between unrelated individuals, an excess of low generation-probability sequences was observed among out-of-frame TCR alpha sequences shared between twins. In beta out-of-frame sequences, excess twin sharing was weaker, because having fewer shared sequences lowered the signal-to-noise ratio.

On this clonotype itself: Its antigen remains undetermined. Base qualities are not at hand, and no much larger clone is one base apart.

The same sample was also used in a study of yellow fever vaccine responses in identical twins. The second source states: The T cell response to vaccination in identical twins was reported by the authors to appear partly convergent and partly personalized. Focusing on identical twins, the study followed the T cell clones that responded to the vaccine, and did so with precision.

The sample taken for sequencing was PBMCs. Recombination connected TRBV6-1 to TRBJ2-7; the D gene is perhaps TRBD1, from 6 matching bases. This TCR was recovered from a woman aged 18-35 years in good health. The CDR3 protein sequence reads: CASSSPGHNYEQYF. The sequenced DNA: TGTGCCAGCTCCTCCCCGGGACATAACTACGAGCAGTACTTC.